One and the same sample provided the 6 T cell receptor beta chains below, sequenced in a study of cytomegalovirus exposure and HLA in healthy donors. With 60 Vbeta and 13 Jbeta primers, the PCR was carried out. TCRdb's copy holds only in-frame clones and misses some; the assay was immunoSEQ multiplex PCR. This sample has 97,000 or so clones, with approximately 9% found just once. The sample comprised PBMCs. The receptors stem from a man aged 45 to 65 in good health and CMV-seropositive.

This clone was found a few times. This chain uses TRBV6-1 with TRBJ1-5; 9 bases agree with TRBD1. This CDR3 is 16 amino acids long. CDR1 MNHNS and CDR2 SASEGT come from the germline V gene. V lost 4 bases to trimming and J lost 2 bases; unmatched junction nucleotides: 6. The CDR3 region has the DNA TGTGCCAGCAGTGGGGGACAGGGTGTTGGCAATCAGCCCCAGCATTTT. It yields the protein CASSGGQGVGNQPQHF.

The chain couples TRBV4-1 to TRBJ2-2, with 8 bases lining up with TRBD2. Trimming took 0 bases from V and 5 from J; bases not matched to a gene: 8. Germline V lookup: CDR1 MGHRA, CDR2 YSYEKL. The CDR3 covers 17 residues. The CDR3 DNA follows: TGCGCCAGCAGCCAAGAGGGTGGCGGGAGGCTGACCGGGGAGCTGTTTTTT. Its protein is CASSQEGGGRLTGELFF.

This clone was detected a few times. The gene calls are TRBV30 and TRBJ1-6, with unresolved D. Germline V gene sequence: CDR1 GTSNPN, CDR2 SVGIG (reference sequence). This CDR3 is 14 amino acids long. Trimming left V 3 bases short and J 0 bases short, with 6 bases between. The DNA for the CDR3 is TGTGCCTGGAGAGCAAGCTCCTATAATTCACCCCTCCACTTT. Protein sequence: CAWRASSYNSPLHF. Full variable domain (outside the CDR3, taken from reference TRBV30 and TRBJ1-6): SQTIHQWPATLVQPVGSPLSLECTVEGTSNPNLYWYRQAAGRGLQLLFYSVGIGQISSEVPQNLSASRPQDRQFILSSKKLLLSDSGFYLCAWRASSYNSPLHFGNGTRLTVT.

The rearrangement joins TRBV28 to TRBJ2-1, with D maybe TRBD1 (5 bases). CDR1 is MDHEN, CDR2 SYDVKM, per germline. This CDR3 is 15 amino acids long. The germline V and J ends were trimmed by 3 bases and 7 bases, with 16 bases remaining between them. This CDR3 reads CASSFSGRVQNEQFF. The CDR3 nucleotides are TGTGCCAGCAGTTTTTCGGGCAGGGTCCAAAATGAGCAGTTCTTC.

The chain links TRBV7-8 to TRBJ2-7; the D gene is possibly TRBD1 (6 bases). Deletions cut 5 bases from V and 3 bases from J, with 17 bases between. The V gene's germline CDR1 is SGHVS and CDR2 FQNEAQ. The CDR3 loop spans 15 amino acids. CDR3 region: CASSLVTGPNYEQYF. Here the CDR3 DNA reads TGTGCCAGCAGCCTCGTGACAGGACCCAACTACGAGCAGTACTTC.

The chain employs TRBV19 and TRBJ2-3, with a tentative D call TRBD2 (5 bases). Germline loops: CDR1 LNHDA, CDR2 SQIVND (reference sequence). CDR3 length: 15 residues. V lost 3 bases to trimming and J lost 7 bases, with 17 bases between them. The CDR3 here is CASSMGDVGRYTQYF. CDR3 coding DNA: TGTGCCAGTAGTATGGGAGACGTAGGGCGCTATACGCAGTATTTT.